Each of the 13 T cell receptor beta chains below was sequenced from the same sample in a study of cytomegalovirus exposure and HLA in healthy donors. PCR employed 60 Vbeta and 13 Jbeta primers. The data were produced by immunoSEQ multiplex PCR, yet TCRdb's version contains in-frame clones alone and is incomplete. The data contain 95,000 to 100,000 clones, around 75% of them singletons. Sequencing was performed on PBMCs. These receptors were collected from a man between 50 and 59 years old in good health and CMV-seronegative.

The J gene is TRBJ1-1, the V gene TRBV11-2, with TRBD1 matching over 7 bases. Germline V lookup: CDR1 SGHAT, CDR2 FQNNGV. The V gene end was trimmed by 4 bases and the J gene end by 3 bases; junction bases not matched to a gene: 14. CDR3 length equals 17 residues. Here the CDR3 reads CASSSRSQGTAYTEAFF. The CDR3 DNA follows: TGTGCCAGCAGCTCCCGTTCGCAAGGGACAGCTTACACTGAAGCTTTCTTT.

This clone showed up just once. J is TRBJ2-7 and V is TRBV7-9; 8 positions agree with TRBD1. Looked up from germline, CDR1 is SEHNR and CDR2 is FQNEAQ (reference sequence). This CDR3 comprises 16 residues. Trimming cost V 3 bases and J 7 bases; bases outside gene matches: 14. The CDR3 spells CASSLGQGAREREQYF. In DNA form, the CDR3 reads TGTGCCAGCAGCTTGGGGCAGGGGGCGAGGGAGAGAGAGCAGTACTTC.

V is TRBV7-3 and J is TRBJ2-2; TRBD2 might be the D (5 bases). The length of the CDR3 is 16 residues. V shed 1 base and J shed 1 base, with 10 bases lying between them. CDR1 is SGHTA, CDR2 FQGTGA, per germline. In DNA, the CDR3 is TGTGCCAGCAGCTTAAATCCGGGAATGAACACCGGGGAGCTGTTTTTT. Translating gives CASSLNPGMNTGELFF.

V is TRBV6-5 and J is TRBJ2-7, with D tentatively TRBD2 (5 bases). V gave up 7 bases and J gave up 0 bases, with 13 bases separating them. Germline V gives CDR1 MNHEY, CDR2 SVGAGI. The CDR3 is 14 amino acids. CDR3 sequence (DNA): TGTGCCAGCAAAGGAGCGGATAACTCCTACGAGCAGTACTTC. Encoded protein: CASKGADNSYEQYF.

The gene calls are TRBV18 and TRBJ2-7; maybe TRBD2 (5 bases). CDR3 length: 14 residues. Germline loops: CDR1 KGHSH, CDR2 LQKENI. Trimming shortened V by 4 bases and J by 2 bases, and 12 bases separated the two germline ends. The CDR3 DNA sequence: TGTGCCAGCTCACAAGGGCGGGCGGCCTACGAGCAGTACTTC. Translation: CASSQGRAAYEQYF.

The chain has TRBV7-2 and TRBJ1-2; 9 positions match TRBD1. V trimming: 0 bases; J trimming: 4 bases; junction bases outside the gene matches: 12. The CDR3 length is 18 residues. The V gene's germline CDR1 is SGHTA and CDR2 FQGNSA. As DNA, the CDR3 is TGTGCCAGCAGCTTAGCGGGGACAGGGCTTGACAGTCCCTATGGCTACACCTTC. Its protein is CASSLAGTGLDSPYGYTF.

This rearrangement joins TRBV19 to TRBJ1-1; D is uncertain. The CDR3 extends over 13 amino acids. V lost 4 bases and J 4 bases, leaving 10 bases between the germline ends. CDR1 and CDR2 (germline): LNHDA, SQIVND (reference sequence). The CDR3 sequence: CASSNEVSTEAFF. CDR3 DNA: TGTGCCAGTAGTAATGAGGTATCCACTGAAGCTTTCTTT.

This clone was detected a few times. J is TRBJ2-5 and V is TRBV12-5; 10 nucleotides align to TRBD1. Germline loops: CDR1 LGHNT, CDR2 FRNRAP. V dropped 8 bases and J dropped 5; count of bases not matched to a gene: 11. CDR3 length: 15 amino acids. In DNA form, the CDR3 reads TGTGCTAGTCTCCCGGGACAGGGGCCTCGGGAGACCCAGTACTTC. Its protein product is CASLPGQGPRETQYF.

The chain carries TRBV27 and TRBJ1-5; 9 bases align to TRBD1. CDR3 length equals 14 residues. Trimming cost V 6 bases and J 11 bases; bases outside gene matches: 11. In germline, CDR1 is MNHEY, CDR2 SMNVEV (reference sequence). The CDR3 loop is CASRPGQGWRSQHF. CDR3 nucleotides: TGTGCCAGCAGACCGGGACAGGGCTGGAGGTCCCAGCATTTT.

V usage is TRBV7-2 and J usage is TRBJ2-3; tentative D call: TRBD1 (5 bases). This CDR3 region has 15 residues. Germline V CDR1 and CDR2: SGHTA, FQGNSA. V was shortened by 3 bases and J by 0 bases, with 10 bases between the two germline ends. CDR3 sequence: CASSLGRSSTDTQYF. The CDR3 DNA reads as TGTGCCAGCAGCTTGGGGCGATCTAGCACAGATACGCAGTATTTT.

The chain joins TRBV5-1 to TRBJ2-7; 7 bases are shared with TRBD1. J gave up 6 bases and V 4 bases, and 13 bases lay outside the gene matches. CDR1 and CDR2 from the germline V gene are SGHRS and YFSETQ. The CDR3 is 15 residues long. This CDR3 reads CASSPTGMNGREQYF. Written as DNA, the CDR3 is TGCGCCAGCAGCCCGACAGGGATGAATGGTCGCGAGCAGTACTTC.

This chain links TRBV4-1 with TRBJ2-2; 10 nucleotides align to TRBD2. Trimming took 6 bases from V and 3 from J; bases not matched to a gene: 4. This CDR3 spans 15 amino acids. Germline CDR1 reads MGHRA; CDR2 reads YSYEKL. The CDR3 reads CASRTSGAYTGELFF. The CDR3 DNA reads TGCGCCAGCAGAACTAGCGGGGCCTACACCGGGGAGCTGTTTTTT.

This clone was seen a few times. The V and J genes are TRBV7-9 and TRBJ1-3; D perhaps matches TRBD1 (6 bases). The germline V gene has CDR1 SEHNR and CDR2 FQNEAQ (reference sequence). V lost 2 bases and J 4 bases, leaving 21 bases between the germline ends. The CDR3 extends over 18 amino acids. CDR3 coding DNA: TGTGCCAGCAGCTTACAACAGGGAACATTATCGAGGGGAAACACCATATATTTT. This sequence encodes CASSLQQGTLSRGNTIYF.